This is a list of T cell receptor beta chains from one sample in a study of early T cells in non-severe SARS-CoV-2 infection. From the 5' RACE reads, TCRdb called clonotypes with MiXCR, one entry per CDR3 protein. The table includes some 77,000 distinct CDR3 sequences, around 13% detected once. Sequenced input: whole blood. These receptors were collected from an adult who was a healthcare worker with PCR-confirmed SARS-CoV-2 infection or an uninfected control (not recorded which). CDR3s include the opening cysteine and the closing phenylalanine or tryptophan.

TRBV5-1	TRBJ2-7	CASSSTREQYF
TRBV12-3/TRBV12-4	TRBJ2-3	CAIMTGGRSTDTQYF
TRBV5-1	TRBJ1-6	CASSFGGHLYNSPLHF
TRBV7-2	TRBJ2-1	CASSEGLNNEQFF
TRBV18	TRBJ2-1	CASSPGTAGAYNEQFF
TRBV5-4	TRBJ2-2	CASSPGVAGENTGELFF
TRBV10-3	TRBJ2-3	CAIRKGTSGSTDTQYF
TRBV28	TRBJ2-7	CASGLYEQYF
TRBV19	TRBJ1-2	CASSITPLLAYGYTF
TRBV20-1	TRBJ2-7	CSAARGGASYEQYF
TRBV5-1	TRBJ1-5	CASRPNLGGNQPQHF
TRBV28	TRBJ1-1	CASSSLDRGNEAFF
TRBV27	TRBJ2-1	CASSLGGTAYNEQFF
TRBV6-5	TRBJ1-5	CASRRDTNLNQPQHF
TRBV6-2/TRBV6-3	TRBJ1-6	CASSPGSGNSPLHF
TRBV29-1	TRBJ2-3	CSVSRGSTDTQYF
TRBV28	TRBJ2-2	CASSLSRNGRTGELFF
TRBV11-2	TRBJ1-4	CASSLVGNEKLFF
TRBV12-3/TRBV12-4	TRBJ2-3	CASSFPAYSGGTSLQYF
TRBV12-3/TRBV12-4	TRBJ2-7	CASSPVGDPSYEQYF
TRBV30	TRBJ1-1	CAWSDRNTEAFF
TRBV27	TRBJ1-6	CASSFGWGNSPLHF
TRBV20-1	TRBJ1-3	CSALGSGNTIYF
TRBV27	TRBJ1-5	CASSWGQNQPQHF
TRBV5-1	TRBJ2-3	CASGSGGGTDTQYF
TRBV29-1	TRBJ2-7	CSAAGTSYEQYF
TRBV29-1	TRBJ1-2	CSVLLSVRYGYTF
TRBV7-7	TRBJ2-7	CASSPRQGPPYEQYF
TRBV4-3	TRBJ2-3	CASSQTSDSDTQYF
TRBV30	TRBJ2-7	CAWSDLTGVTLRSYEQYF
TRBV12-3/TRBV12-4	TRBJ2-1	CASSLDGTGQREQFF
TRBV28	TRBJ2-7	CASSPRGRTYEQYF
TRBV29-1	TRBJ2-1	CSVETGIYNEQFF
TRBV4-3	TRBJ2-7	CASSQDVYYYEQYF
TRBV7-2	TRBJ2-7	CASSLASSYEQYF
TRBV7-2	TRBJ2-7	CASSLSGGAYSYEQYF
TRBV20-1	TRBJ1-4	CSARGPLLGEKLFF
TRBV7-9	TRBJ2-6	CASSNRRTSGGFSIPGANVLTF
TRBV27	TRBJ2-1	CASTVGTGGPQSYNEQFF
TRBV5-6	TRBJ2-7	CASSLISTYEQYF
TRBV5-1	TRBJ2-5	CASSLVPSGGETQYF
TRBV20-1	TRBJ1-2	CSASADRDYGYTF
TRBV7-2	TRBJ2-3	CASSWGLARNTDTQYF
TRBV11-3	TRBJ2-5	CASSPRGRRETQYF
TRBV7-9	TRBJ2-6	CASATAGANVLTF
TRBV10-3	TRBJ2-2	CATSPSRQGNTGELFF
TRBV20-1	TRBJ2-7	CSALVHSAYEQYF
TRBV28	TRBJ2-4	CASSPETGRGAKNIQYF
TRBV6-5	TRBJ2-5	CASTPAASGPQETQYF
TRBV20-1	TRBJ1-4	CSARPGGQEKLFF
TRBV28	TRBJ1-2	CASSLGQAYGYTF